This entry features one TCR beta chain sequence. Participant ages covered about 18 to 89 years across 20 to 30 US areas. Recovery among Cohort 3 donors was established by two negative PCRs, clearance, or symptom resolution. The sample originates from a study of blood T cell repertoires in COVID-19. The CDR3 is 13 amino acids. CDR1 is SGHTA, CDR2 FQGNSA, per germline. J lost 6 bases, V lost 3 bases, and 2 bases had no gene match. Clones were sequenced by immunoSEQ multiplex PCR, and TCRdb holds only the in-frame ones, with some missing. This sample yields some 160,000 clones, of which 88% are seen a single time; 6.6% belongs to the top ten.

This clonotype was obtained from a woman between 50 and 59 years old who had recovered from COVID-19. This chain links TRBV7-2 with TRBJ2-1; TRBD1 matches 7 bases. Source material: PBMCs or T cells enriched from blood (not recorded which). In DNA form, the CDR3 reads TGTGCCAGCAGCTTGAGACAGGGCAATGAGCAGTTCTTC. Translating it yields CASSLRQGNEQFF.